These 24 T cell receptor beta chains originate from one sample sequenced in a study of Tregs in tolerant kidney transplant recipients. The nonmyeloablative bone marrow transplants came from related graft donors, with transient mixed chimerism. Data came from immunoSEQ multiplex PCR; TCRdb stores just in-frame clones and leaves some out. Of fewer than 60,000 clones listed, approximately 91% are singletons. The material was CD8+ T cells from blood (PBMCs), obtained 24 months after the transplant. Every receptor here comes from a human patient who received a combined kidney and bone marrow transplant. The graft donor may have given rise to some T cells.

CDR3 region: CASSESPGPVGGEQFF. The CDR3 region has the DNA TGTGCCAGCAGTGAAAGTCCAGGGCCGGTGGGTGGTGAGCAGTTCTTC. The rearrangement joins TRBV6-1 to TRBJ2-1, with a tentative D call TRBD1 (5 bases). Germline CDR1 and CDR2: MNHNS and SASEGT. Trimming took off 2 bases at V and 9 bases at J, with 20 bases between the two ends. This CDR3 is built from 16 residues.

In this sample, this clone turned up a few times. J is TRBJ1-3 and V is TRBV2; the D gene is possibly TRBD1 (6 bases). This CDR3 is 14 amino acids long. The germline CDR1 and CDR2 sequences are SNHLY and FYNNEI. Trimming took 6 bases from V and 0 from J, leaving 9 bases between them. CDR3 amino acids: CASRTGLSGNTIYF. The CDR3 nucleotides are TGTGCCAGCAGGACAGGCCTCTCTGGAAACACCATATATTTT.

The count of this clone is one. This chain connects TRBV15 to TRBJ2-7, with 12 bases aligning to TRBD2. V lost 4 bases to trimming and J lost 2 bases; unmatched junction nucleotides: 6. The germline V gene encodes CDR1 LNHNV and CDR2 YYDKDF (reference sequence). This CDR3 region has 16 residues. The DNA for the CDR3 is TGTGCCACCAGCATCGAAGGACTAGCGGGAACCTACGAGCAGTACTTC. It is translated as CATSIEGLAGTYEQYF.

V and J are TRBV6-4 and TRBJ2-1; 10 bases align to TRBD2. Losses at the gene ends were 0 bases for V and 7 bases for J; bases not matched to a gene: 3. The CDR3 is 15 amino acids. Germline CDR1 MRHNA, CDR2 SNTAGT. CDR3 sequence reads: CASSDSDSGGNEQFF. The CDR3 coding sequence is TGTGCCAGCAGTGACTCGGATAGCGGGGGGAATGAGCAGTTCTTC.

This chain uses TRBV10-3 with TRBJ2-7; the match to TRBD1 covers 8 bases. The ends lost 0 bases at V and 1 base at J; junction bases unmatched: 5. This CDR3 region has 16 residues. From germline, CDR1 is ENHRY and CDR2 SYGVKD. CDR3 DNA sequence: TGTGCCATCAGTGAGTCTGCAGGGGGCATGTCCTACGAGCAGTACTTC. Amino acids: CAISESAGGMSYEQYF.

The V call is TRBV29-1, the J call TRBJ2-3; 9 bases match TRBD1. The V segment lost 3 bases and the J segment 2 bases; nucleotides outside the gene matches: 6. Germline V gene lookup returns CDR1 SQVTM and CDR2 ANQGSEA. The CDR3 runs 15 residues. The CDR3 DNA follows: TGCAGCGTTGAGGGACAGGGAGGTTACACAGATACGCAGTATTTT. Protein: CSVEGQGGYTDTQYF.

The DNA of the CDR3 is TGTGCCAGCAGTAGGCGGACCTACGAGCAGTACTTC. Translated, it gives CASSRRTYEQYF. The gene calls are TRBV6-1 and TRBJ2-7; D gene ambiguous. Trimming removed 5 bases at V and 2 bases at J, with 7 bases between. Germline CDR1 and CDR2: MNHNS and SASEGT. This CDR3 region has 12 residues.

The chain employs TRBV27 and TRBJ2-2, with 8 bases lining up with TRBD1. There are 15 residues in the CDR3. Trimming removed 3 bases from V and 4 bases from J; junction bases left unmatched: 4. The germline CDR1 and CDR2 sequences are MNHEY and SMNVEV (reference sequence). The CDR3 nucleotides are TGTGCCAGCAGTTTTGGCAGGGGGCGCACCGGGGAGCTGTTTTTT. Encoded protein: CASSFGRGRTGELFF.

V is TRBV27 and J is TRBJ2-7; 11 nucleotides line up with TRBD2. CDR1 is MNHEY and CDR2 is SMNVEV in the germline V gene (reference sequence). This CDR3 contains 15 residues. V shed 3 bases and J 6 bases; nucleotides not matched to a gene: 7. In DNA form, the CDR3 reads TGTGCCAGCAGTTTGGACCCTAGCGGGAGGACCGAGCAGTACTTC. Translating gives CASSLDPSGRTEQYF.

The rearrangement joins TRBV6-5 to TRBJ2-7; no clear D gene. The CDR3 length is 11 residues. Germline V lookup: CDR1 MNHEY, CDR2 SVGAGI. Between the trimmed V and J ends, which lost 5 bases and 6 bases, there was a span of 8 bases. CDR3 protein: CASSELLEQYF. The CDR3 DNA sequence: TGTGCCAGCAGTGAACTGCTCGAGCAGTACTTC.

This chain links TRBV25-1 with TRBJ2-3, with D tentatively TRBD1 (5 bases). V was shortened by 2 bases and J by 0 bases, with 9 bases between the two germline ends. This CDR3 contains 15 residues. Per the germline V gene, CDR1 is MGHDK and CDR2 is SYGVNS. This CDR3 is CASSEAGWSTDTQYF. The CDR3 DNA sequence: TGTGCCAGCAGTGAAGCAGGGTGGAGCACAGATACGCAGTATTTT.

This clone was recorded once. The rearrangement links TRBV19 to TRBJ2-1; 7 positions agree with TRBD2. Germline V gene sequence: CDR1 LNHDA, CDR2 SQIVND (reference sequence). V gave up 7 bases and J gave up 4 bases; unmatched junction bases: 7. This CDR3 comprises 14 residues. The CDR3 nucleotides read TGTGCCAGTAAGCACGGGGAGGGGTACAATGAGCAGTTCTTC. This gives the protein CASKHGEGYNEQFF. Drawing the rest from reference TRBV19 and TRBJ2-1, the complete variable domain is DGGITQSPKYLFRKEGQNVTLSCEQNLNHDAMYWYRQDPGQGLRLIYYSQIVNDFQKGDIAEGYSVSREKKESFPLTVTSAQKNPTAFYLCASKHGEGYNEQFFGPGTRLTVL.

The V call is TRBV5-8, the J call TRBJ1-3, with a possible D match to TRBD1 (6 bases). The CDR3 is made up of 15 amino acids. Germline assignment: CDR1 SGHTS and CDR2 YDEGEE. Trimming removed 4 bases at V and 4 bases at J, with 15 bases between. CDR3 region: CASSLTGQRGNTIYF. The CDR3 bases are TGTGCCAGCAGCCTGACAGGACAAAGGGGAAACACCATATATTTT.

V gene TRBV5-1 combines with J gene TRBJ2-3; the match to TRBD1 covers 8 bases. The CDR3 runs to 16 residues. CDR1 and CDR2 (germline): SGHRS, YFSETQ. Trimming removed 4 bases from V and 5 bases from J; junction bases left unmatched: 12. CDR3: CASSPEIGQGIDTQYF. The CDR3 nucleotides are TGCGCCAGCAGCCCGGAGATCGGACAGGGTATAGATACGCAGTATTTT.

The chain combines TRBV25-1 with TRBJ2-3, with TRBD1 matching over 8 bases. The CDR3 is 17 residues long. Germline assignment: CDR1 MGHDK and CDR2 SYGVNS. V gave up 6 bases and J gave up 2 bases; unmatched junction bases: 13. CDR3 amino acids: CASRKGTGKHSTDTQYF. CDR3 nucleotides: TGTGCCAGCAGGAAGGGGACAGGCAAGCACTCCACAGATACGCAGTATTTT.

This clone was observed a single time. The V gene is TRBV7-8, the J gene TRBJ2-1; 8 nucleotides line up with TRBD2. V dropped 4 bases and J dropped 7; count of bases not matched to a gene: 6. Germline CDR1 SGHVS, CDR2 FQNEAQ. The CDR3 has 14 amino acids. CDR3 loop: CASSSIAGSNEQFF. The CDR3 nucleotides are TGTGCCAGCAGCTCGATAGCGGGATCAAATGAGCAGTTCTTC.

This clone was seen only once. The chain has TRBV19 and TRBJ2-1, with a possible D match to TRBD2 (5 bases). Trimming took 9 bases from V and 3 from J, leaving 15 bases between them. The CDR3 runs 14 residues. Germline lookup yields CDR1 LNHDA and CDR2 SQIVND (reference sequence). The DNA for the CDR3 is TGTGCCAGCCGCCTTGGAGAGGGCTACAATGAGCAGTTCTTC. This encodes CASRLGEGYNEQFF.

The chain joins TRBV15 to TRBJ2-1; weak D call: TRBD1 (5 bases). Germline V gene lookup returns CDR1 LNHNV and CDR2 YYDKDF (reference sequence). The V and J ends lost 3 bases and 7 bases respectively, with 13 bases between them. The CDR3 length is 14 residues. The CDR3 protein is CATSRTTVNNEQFF. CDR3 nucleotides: TGTGCCACCAGCAGGACGACAGTGAATAATGAGCAGTTCTTC.

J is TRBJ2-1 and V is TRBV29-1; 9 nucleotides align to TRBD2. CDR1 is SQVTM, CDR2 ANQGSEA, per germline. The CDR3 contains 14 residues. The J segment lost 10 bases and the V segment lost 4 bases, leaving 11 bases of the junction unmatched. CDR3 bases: TGCAGCGTTGTGGTTGCGGGGGGGCTGGACGAGCAGTTCTTC. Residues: CSVVVAGGLDEQFF.

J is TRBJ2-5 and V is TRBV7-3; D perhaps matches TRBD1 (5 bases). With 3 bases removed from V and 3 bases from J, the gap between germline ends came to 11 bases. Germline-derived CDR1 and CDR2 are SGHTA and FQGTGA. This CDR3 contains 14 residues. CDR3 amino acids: CASSFNGREETQYF. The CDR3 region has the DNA TGTGCCAGCAGCTTCAACGGCAGGGAAGAGACCCAGTACTTC.

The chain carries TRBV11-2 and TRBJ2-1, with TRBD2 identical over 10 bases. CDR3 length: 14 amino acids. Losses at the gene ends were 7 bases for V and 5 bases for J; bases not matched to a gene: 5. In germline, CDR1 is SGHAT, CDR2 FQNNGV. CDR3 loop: CASTLLAGDNEQFF. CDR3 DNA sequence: TGTGCCAGCACCCTCCTAGCGGGGGACAATGAGCAGTTCTTC.

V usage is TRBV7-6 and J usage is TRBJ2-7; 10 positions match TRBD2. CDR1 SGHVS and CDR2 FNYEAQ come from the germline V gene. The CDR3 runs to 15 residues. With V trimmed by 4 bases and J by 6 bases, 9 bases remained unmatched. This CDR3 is CASSYSGRRGAEQYF. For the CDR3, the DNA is TGTGCCAGCAGCTATAGCGGGAGGCGGGGTGCCGAGCAGTACTTC. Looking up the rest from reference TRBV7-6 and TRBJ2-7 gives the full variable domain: GAGVSQSPRYKVTKRGQDVALRCDPISGHVSLYWYRQALGQGPEFLTYFNYEAQQDKSGLPNDRFSAERPEGSISTLTIQRTEQRDSAMYRCASSYSGRRGAEQYFGPGTRLTVT.

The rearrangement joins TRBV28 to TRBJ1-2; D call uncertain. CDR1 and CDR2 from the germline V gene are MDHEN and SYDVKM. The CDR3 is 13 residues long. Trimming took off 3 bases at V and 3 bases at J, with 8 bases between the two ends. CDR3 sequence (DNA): TGTGCCAGCAGTTTTTTACACCACTATGGCTACACCTTC. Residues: CASSFLHHYGYTF.

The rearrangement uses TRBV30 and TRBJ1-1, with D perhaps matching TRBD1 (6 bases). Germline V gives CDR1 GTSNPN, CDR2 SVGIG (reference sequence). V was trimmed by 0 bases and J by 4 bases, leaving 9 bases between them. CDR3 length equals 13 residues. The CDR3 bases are TGTGCCTGGAGTGTTGTAGGGGGCACTGAAGCTTTCTTT. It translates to CAWSVVGGTEAFF.